This entry concerns a single T cell receptor (beta chain). What it binds is unknown. The data stem from a study of shared clonotypes between healthy human individuals. Genomic DNA of each subset was evenly split across several immunoSEQ plates. Clones were read by immunoSEQ multiplex PCR, and TCRdb kept only the in-frame ones, dropping some. Among roughly 1,500,000 clones, just under 99% were seen once, and the ten largest hold about 0.34%. Study-wide findings and caveats: Naive CD4 clonotypes were shared across a few donors at 4.5% to 6.5%. The study sampled only blood, and tissue repertoires likely differ.

Trimming left V 5 bases short and J 4 bases short, with 12 bases between. The germline V gene has CDR1 SQVTM and CDR2 ANQGSEA. The CDR3 spans 12 residues. The receptor was isolated from a man between 25 and 39 years old in good health. V is TRBV29-1 and J is TRBJ2-7; unclear D gene. The sequencing input was naive CD4+ T cells sorted from blood. As for subset: CD45RA+ positively selected. The CDR3 nucleotides are TGCAGCGTTCAGGTGGGCTTATACGAGCAGTACTTC. Translating gives CSVQVGLYEQYF.